The 22 T cell receptor beta chains listed next were all sequenced from one sample in a study of T cells in Graves' hyperthyroidism and ophthalmopathy. Amplification of TCR beta CDR3 regions used RNA as the template. The study used the HTBI primer set for a first-round RT-PCR of the TCR CDR3. A single record per CDR3 protein comes from TCRdb applying MiXCR to the multiplex PCR reads. The table shows under 600,000 distinct CDR3 sequences, with around 16% occurring only once. Sequencing used blood. The receptors derive from a middle-aged woman with Graves' ophthalmopathy.

Only a few counts were recorded for this clonotype. V and J are TRBV29-1 and TRBJ2-7, with D perhaps matching TRBD1 or TRBD2 (5 bases each). CDR1 is SQVTM and CDR2 is ANQGSEA in the germline V gene. V gave up 3 bases and J gave up 0 bases, with 12 bases separating them. The CDR3 runs 14 residues. The CDR3 DNA is TGCAGCGTTGATCGGGAAGACAGCTCCTACGAGCAGTACTTC. Protein sequence: CSVDREDSSYEQYF.

The chain carries TRBV7-2 and TRBJ2-3; 8 nucleotides match TRBD2. Germline V CDR1 and CDR2: SGHTA, FQGNSA. CDR3 length: 15 residues. The V and J ends lost 5 bases and 6 bases, in that order; junction bases with no gene match: 10. The CDR3 nucleotides are TGTGCCAGCAGCAGGGGGGGACTAGTTTGGGATACGCAGTATTTT. It specifies CASSRGGLVWDTQYF.

This clonotype was observed many times. V is TRBV5-1 and J is TRBJ2-3; 10 nucleotides line up with TRBD2. Germline CDR1 reads SGHRS; CDR2 reads YFSETQ. The CDR3 is made up of 16 amino acids. The V segment lost 3 bases and the J segment 1 base; nucleotides outside the gene matches: 5. CDR3 sequence reads: CASSSTSGTRTDTQYF. The CDR3 nucleotides are TGCGCCAGCAGCTCTACTAGCGGGACCCGCACAGATACGCAGTATTTT.

The chain combines TRBV19 with TRBJ2-1; 10 bases line up with TRBD2. The CDR3 extends over 16 amino acids. With 6 bases clipped from V and 4 bases from J, the junction kept 9 bases outside the gene matches. In germline, CDR1 is LNHDA, CDR2 SQIVND (reference sequence). The CDR3 here is CASSTRAGGSYNEQFF. Written as DNA, the CDR3 is TGTGCCAGTAGCACCAGAGCGGGAGGGTCGTACAATGAGCAGTTCTTC.

The gene calls are TRBV27 and TRBJ2-7; a weak D match, TRBD1 (6 bases). V lost 6 bases and J lost 3, with 18 bases in between. Germline V gene sequence: CDR1 MNHEY, CDR2 SMNVEV (reference sequence). There are 15 residues in the CDR3. In nucleotides, the CDR3 is TGTGCCAGCAGACGCCGGGACACCCTCCTCTACGAGCAGTACTTC. Translating gives CASRRRDTLLYEQYF.

This clonotype was seen ten or more times. The V gene is TRBV27, the J gene TRBJ2-1; 8 bases map to TRBD1. V trimming: 3 bases; J trimming: 4 bases; junction bases outside the gene matches: 2. There are 14 residues in the CDR3. In germline, CDR1 is MNHEY, CDR2 SMNVEV (reference sequence). CDR3 region: CASSFRGPYNEQFF. Written as DNA, the CDR3 is TGTGCCAGCAGTTTCAGGGGGCCGTACAATGAGCAGTTCTTC.

Ten or more counts support this clonotype. The chain links TRBV7-8 to TRBJ1-1; D is unclear. This CDR3 comprises 14 residues. The V end lost 3 bases, the J end lost 1 base, and 9 bases lay between the germline ends. Germline CDR1 is SGHVS and CDR2 is FQNEAQ. CDR3 nucleotide sequence: TGTGCCAGCAGCTTGAGTCTAGCGAACACTGAAGCTTTCTTT. This translates into CASSLSLANTEAFF. The full variable domain, in which reference TRBV7-8 and TRBJ1-1 provide the parts outside the CDR3, is GAGVSQSPRYKVAKRGQDVALRCDPISGHVSLFWYQQALGQGPEFLTYFQNEAQLDKSGLPSDRFFAERPEGSVSTLKIQRTQQEDSAVYLCASSLSLANTEAFFGQGTRLTVV.

The chain has TRBV7-9 and TRBJ1-2; D remains unclear. The germline gives CDR1 SEHNR, CDR2 FQNEAQ (reference sequence). Deletions cut 6 bases from V and 3 bases from J, with 11 bases between. The CDR3 runs 13 residues. CDR3 residues: CASSSDPHYGYTF. CDR3 DNA: TGTGCCAGCAGTTCTGATCCTCACTATGGCTACACCTTC.

This clonotype was recorded at least ten times. This chain links TRBV6-1 with TRBJ2-1; 7 nucleotides line up with TRBD1. Germline V gene sequence: CDR1 MNHNS, CDR2 SASEGT. V was pared by 10 bases and J by 7 bases, with 16 bases of the junction left unmatched. The length of the CDR3 is 15 residues. In DNA, the CDR3 is TGTGCCACTCATAGGGGACAGACTACCCGAAATGAGCAGTTCTTC. It specifies CATHRGQTTRNEQFF.

This chain links TRBV10-1 with TRBJ2-5; TRBD1 or TRBD2 may be the D gene (5 bases each). The CDR3 sequence is 14 residues long. Germline lookup yields CDR1 WNHNN and CDR2 SYGVQD (reference sequence). V lost 0 bases and J 4 bases, leaving 9 bases between the germline ends. The CDR3 DNA reads TGCGCCAGCAGTGAGTCTGGGGGAATAGAGACCCAGTACTTC. Its protein is CASSESGGIETQYF.

This clonotype was recorded a few times. This CDR3 fails to terminate in the conserved phenylalanine or tryptophan, so it likely reflects a read error. This chain links TRBV5-1 with TRBJ1-1; D may be TRBD1 (5 bases). V was clipped by 3 bases and J by 0 bases, with 12 bases between them. This CDR3 spans 15 amino acids. Germline V gene lookup returns CDR1 SGHRS and CDR2 YFSETQ. The CDR3 reads CASSSQESMNTEAFS. The CDR3 nucleotides read TGCGCCAGCAGCTCACAGGAGAGCATGAACACTGAAGCTTTCTCT.

A remark on this clonotype: The junction and the germline gene differ at one end; a read error may be behind it. V gene TRBV29-1 combines with J gene TRBJ2-5; D is perhaps TRBD2 (7 bases). In germline, CDR1 is SQVTM, CDR2 ANQGSEA. The CDR3 runs to 15 residues. Written as DNA, the CDR3 is TGCGGCGTTGAAGATCTCAGGGGAGGGATCGAGACCCAGTACTTC. Encoded protein: CGVEDLRGGIETQYF.

The chain uses TRBV11-2 and TRBJ2-1, with 10 nucleotides matching TRBD2. CDR1 SGHAT and CDR2 FQNNGV come from the germline V gene. V trimming: 1 base; J trimming: 6 bases; junction bases outside the gene matches: 12. The CDR3 length is 18 residues. In DNA, the CDR3 is TGTGCCAGCAGCTTAGTCGGGCTAGCGGGGGTTGGACTCAATGAGCAGTTCTTC. This translates into CASSLVGLAGVGLNEQFF.

This clonotype turned up a few times. The chain employs TRBV3-1 and TRBJ2-2; TRBD1 or TRBD2 may be the D gene (5 bases each). CDR1 is LGHDT and CDR2 is YNNKEL in the germline V gene (reference sequence). Trimming removed 4 bases from V and 4 bases from J, with 13 bases in between. The CDR3 is made up of 15 amino acids. The CDR3 coding sequence is TGTGCCAGCAGCCCCCCGGTTGGGGGCACCGGGGAGCTGTTTTTT. The encoded protein is CASSPPVGGTGELFF.

In its sample, this clonotype was seen many times. The V gene is TRBV6-1, the J gene TRBJ2-3, with 14 bases fitting TRBD2. V dropped 7 bases and J dropped 1; count of bases not matched to a gene: 1. The CDR3 is 15 residues long. Per germline, CDR1 MNHNS and CDR2 SASEGT. The CDR3 protein is CASMGLAGGTDTQYF. CDR3 nucleotide sequence: TGTGCCAGCATGGGACTAGCGGGAGGCACAGATACGCAGTATTTT.

This clonotype was observed at least ten times. This chain connects TRBV20-1 to TRBJ1-1; D perhaps matches TRBD1 (5 bases). The CDR3 consists of 12 residues. Germline-derived CDR1 and CDR2 are DFQATT and SNEGSKA (reference sequence). V was cut by 7 bases and J by 1 base, with 10 bases left in between. In nucleotides, the CDR3 is TGCAGTGATCCCGACAGGAACACTGAAGCTTTCTTT. Its translation: CSDPDRNTEAFF.

The chain uses TRBV5-8 and TRBJ2-5; 7 bases are shared with TRBD1. Germline trimming cut 7 bases from V and 2 bases from J; bases unmatched to any gene: 14. The CDR3 length is 16 residues. Germline V gives CDR1 SGHTS, CDR2 YDEGEE. Here the CDR3 reads CASPQSVTGAQETQYF. CDR3 nucleotide sequence: TGTGCCAGCCCCCAATCCGTTACAGGGGCGCAAGAGACCCAGTACTTC.

This clonotype was counted only a few times. The chain employs TRBV30 and TRBJ2-3; possible D gene TRBD2, 7 bases. V gave up 8 bases and J gave up 6 bases, with 15 bases separating them. Germline lookup yields CDR1 GTSNPN and CDR2 SVGIG (reference sequence). The CDR3 is 12 amino acids. The CDR3: CALERGGDTQYF. The CDR3 DNA sequence: TGTGCCCTGGAGAGGGGGGGGGATACGCAGTATTTT. The complete variable domain, with remaining parts taken from reference TRBV30 and TRBJ2-3, reads SQTIHQWPATLVQPVGSPLSLECTVEGTSNPNLYWYRQAAGRGLQLLFYSVGIGQISSEVPQNLSASRPQDRQFILSSKKLLLSDSGFYLCALERGGDTQYFGPGTRLTVL.

This clonotype was seen a few times. The rearrangement links TRBV28 to TRBJ2-6, with D perhaps TRBD2 (6 bases). The CDR3 runs to 15 residues. Germline V lookup: CDR1 MDHEN, CDR2 SYDVKM. With 7 bases removed from V and 0 bases from J, the gap between germline ends came to 10 bases. Here the CDR3 DNA reads TGTGCCAGCAAAGGAGGGGCCTCTGGGGCCAACGTCCTGACTTTC. This encodes CASKGGASGANVLTF.

This clonotype was observed many times. The V call is TRBV20-1, the J call TRBJ2-3; D remains unclear. Trimming cost V 4 bases and J 2 bases, with 13 bases left between them. CDR3 size: 14 residues. The germline V gene has CDR1 DFQATT and CDR2 SNEGSKA (reference sequence). In nucleotides, the CDR3 is TGCAGTGCTATTTTGGTGGCACTCACAGATACGCAGTATTTT. This codes for CSAILVALTDTQYF.

Concerning this clonotype: A much larger clone differs from this one at a single base, so this may be a read error. The chain recombines TRBV28 with TRBJ2-2; TRBD2 aligns across 11 bases. Germline loops: CDR1 MDHEN, CDR2 SYDVKM. This CDR3 region has 18 residues. The CDR3 DNA follows: TGTGCCACCCTTGAGGTGCTCGGTAGCGGGAGGGAGACCGGGGAGCTGCTTTTT. Encoded protein: CATLEVLGSGRETGELLF.

The CDR3: CAWSVLGGKGDTQYF. Here the CDR3 DNA reads TGTGCCTGGAGTGTACTTGGGGGTAAGGGAGATACGCAGTATTTT. The V call is TRBV30, the J call TRBJ2-3; D possibly matches TRBD1 or TRBD2 (5 bases each). In germline, CDR1 is GTSNPN, CDR2 SVGIG (reference sequence). This CDR3 contains 15 residues. V lost 0 bases and J lost 5, with 15 bases in between.